The next 13 T cell receptor beta chains were all read from a single sample in a study of cytomegalovirus exposure and HLA in healthy donors. 13 Jbeta primers and 60 Vbeta primers were used for the PCR. Generated by immunoSEQ multiplex PCR, the TCRdb table keeps only in-frame clones and is missing some. The sample has about 200,000 clones, over 75% seen once. The sequencing sample was made of PBMCs. The receptors here all came from a woman aged 30 to 39 in good health and CMV-seronegative.

This chain joins TRBV19 and TRBJ2-1, with TRBD1 matching over 7 bases. The CDR3 is 15 amino acids. Per the germline V gene, CDR1 is LNHDA and CDR2 is SQIVND (reference sequence). Trimming took 0 bases from V and 4 from J; bases not matched to a gene: 3. CDR3 sequence (DNA): TGTGCCAGTAGTATAGAGGGACAGCCTTACAATGAGCAGTTCTTC. This encodes CASSIEGQPYNEQFF.

The rearrangement uses TRBV30 and TRBJ1-3; D may be TRBD1 (5 bases). Trimming took 7 bases from V and 3 from J, leaving 16 bases between them. Germline CDR1 is GTSNPN and CDR2 is SVGIG (reference sequence). The CDR3 contains 14 residues. The CDR3 bases are TGTGCCTTTGAAATAGAGGACAATGGAAACACCATATATTTT. Translation: CAFEIEDNGNTIYF.

This rearrangement joins TRBV28 to TRBJ1-2; TRBD1 agrees at 7 bases. CDR3 size: 15 residues. The trim removed 4 bases at V and 5 bases at J, leaving 10 bases unmatched. Germline loops: CDR1 MDHEN, CDR2 SYDVKM. The CDR3 here is CASSSVRGVPYGYTF. The CDR3 coding sequence is TGTGCCAGCAGTTCGGTCAGGGGGGTTCCATATGGCTACACCTTC.

In this sample, this clone turned up a few times. V gene TRBV27 combines with J gene TRBJ1-1; possibly TRBD1 for D (5 bases). The CDR3 runs to 15 residues. Trimming stripped 1 base from V and 2 bases from J, with 11 bases between. Per germline, CDR1 MNHEY and CDR2 SMNVEV (reference sequence). CDR3: CASSLFPQGNTEAFF. CDR3 in DNA: TGTGCCAGCAGTTTATTCCCCCAGGGCAACACTGAAGCTTTCTTT.

This clone appeared once. The chain carries TRBV6-5 and TRBJ1-2; D is uncertain. V gave up 7 bases and J gave up 4 bases, with 10 bases separating them. This CDR3 is 12 amino acids long. Germline V gives CDR1 MNHEY, CDR2 SVGAGI. The CDR3 is CASMEEVYGYTF. CDR3 DNA: TGTGCCAGCATGGAGGAAGTCTATGGCTACACCTTC.

In DNA, the CDR3 is TGTGCCAGCAGTTTGGAAACAGGGTTAGGGTCCTACGAGCAGTACTTC. This translates into CASSLETGLGSYEQYF. The chain uses TRBV28 and TRBJ2-7; weak D call: TRBD1 (6 bases). The CDR3 has 16 amino acids. CDR1 and CDR2 (germline): MDHEN, SYDVKM. The V gene lost 3 bases and the J gene lost 1 base, with 16 bases spanning the gap.

The rearrangement links TRBV6-1 to TRBJ1-2; perhaps TRBD1 as D (6 bases). Trimming stripped 10 bases from V and 14 bases from J, with 26 bases between. CDR1 and CDR2 from the germline V gene are MNHNS and SASEGT. This CDR3 contains 13 residues. CDR3 in amino acids: CATLITLGHPLTF. In nucleotides, the CDR3 is TGTGCCACTTTGATTACGCTGGGACACCCTTTAACCTTC.

This chain joins TRBV28 and TRBJ1-2; D gene ambiguous. V lost 7 bases to trimming and J lost 8 bases, with 17 bases between them. The germline V gene has CDR1 MDHEN and CDR2 SYDVKM. The CDR3 is made up of 13 amino acids. The CDR3 spells CASIPTPLGGYTF. CDR3 nucleotides: TGTGCCAGCATTCCGACCCCCTTGGGCGGCTACACCTTC.

The rearrangement uses TRBV5-1 and TRBJ2-2; D may be TRBD1 (5 bases). Germline loops: CDR1 SGHRS, CDR2 YFSETQ. V was pared by 0 bases and J by 5 bases, with 5 bases between. The CDR3 sequence is 13 residues long. The CDR3 nucleotides read TGCGCCAGCAGCTTGGACAGGACCGGGGAGCTGTTTTTT. Encoded protein: CASSLDRTGELFF.

A remark on this clone: Compared with germline, one end of the junction differs, possibly owing to a read error. The chain is built from TRBV6-1 and TRBJ1-1; maybe TRBD1 (6 bases). Germline values: CDR1 MNHNS, CDR2 SASEGT. This CDR3 comprises 16 residues. CDR3 DNA: TGTGCCAGCAGTGAAACAGGGTTGGATTTGGACACTGAAGCTCTCTTT. Translation gives CASSETGLDLDTEALF.

This rearrangement joins TRBV4-1 to TRBJ2-7, with 7 bases that match TRBD2. This CDR3 comprises 14 residues. J gave up 1 base and V 8 bases, and 8 bases lay outside the gene matches. Germline assignment: CDR1 MGHRA and CDR2 YSYEKL. CDR3 residues: CASRKPGGSYEQYF. The CDR3 coding sequence is TGCGCCAGCCGGAAGCCGGGGGGATCCTACGAGCAGTACTTC.

The J gene is TRBJ2-7, the V gene TRBV5-6, with a possible D match to TRBD1 (5 bases). The CDR3 sequence is 15 residues long. CDR1 and CDR2 (germline): SGHDT, YYEEEE. Trimming took off 4 bases at V and 5 bases at J, with 19 bases between the two ends. The CDR3 here is CASSRFARQGNEQYF. The CDR3 region has the DNA TGTGCCAGCAGCCGGTTTGCGCGTCAGGGTAACGAGCAGTACTTC. The complete variable domain, with remaining parts taken from reference TRBV5-6 and TRBJ2-7, reads DAGVTQSPTHLIKTRGQQVTLRCSPKSGHDTVSWYQQALGQGPQFIFQYYEEEERQRGNFPDRFSGHQFPNYSSELNVNALLLGDSALYLCASSRFARQGNEQYFGPGTRLTVT.

The chain couples TRBV5-1 to TRBJ2-1; no clear D gene. The CDR3 loop spans 14 amino acids. Trimming took off 0 bases at V and 3 bases at J, with 7 bases between the two ends. Germline V gene sequence: CDR1 SGHRS, CDR2 YFSETQ. CDR3 sequence reads: CASSLDILYNEQFF. CDR3 DNA: TGCGCCAGCAGCTTGGACATTCTCTACAATGAGCAGTTCTTC.